These T cell receptor beta chains were read from a single sample in a study of response to subunit inactivated influenza vaccine. From the RT-PCR reads, TCRdb called clonotypes with MiXCR, one entry per CDR3 protein. The data hold more than 600,000 distinct CDR3 sequences, with approximately 17% observed a single time. This specimen was PBMCs from blood, taken 5 to 6 days after vaccination. These receptors were collected from a man aged 50 or older who received an inactivated influenza vaccine. Each CDR3 is given with its conserved first and last residue. D genes are given only for firm matches. Only part of the rows carry a size: once, few, many, or a class if the clone is expanded.

>TRBJ2-1|TRBD2|TRBV6-2/TRBV6-3|few
TGTGCCAGCAGCCGAAACGGACTAGCGGCTACCTACAATGAGCAGTTCTTC
CASSRNGLAATYNEQFF
>TRBJ2-4|TRBD2|TRBV10-3|few
TGTGCCATCAGTGAAAATTTGGGGGGGTTAGCCAAAAACATTCAGTACTTC
CAISENLGGLAKNIQYF
>TRBJ1-6|TRBD1|TRBV5-5|.
TGTGCCAGCAGCTTGTCTCGTCTTCAGGGGGGAGATTCACCCCTCCACTTT
CASSLSRLQGGDSPLHF
>TRBJ2-1|TRBD2|TRBV9|.
TGTGCCAGCAGCGTTCTAGCGGGAGGGCTATACAATGAGCAGTTCTTC
CASSVLAGGLYNEQFF
>TRBJ2-3|TRBD2|TRBV20-1|few
TGCAGTGCTTGCTTGGAGCGGGGTAGCACAGATACGCAGTATTTT
CSACLERGSTDTQYF
>TRBJ2-1|.|TRBV7-3|many
TGTGCCAGCAGCCCATGGGGGCTCAATGAGCAGTTCTTC
CASSPWGLNEQFF
>TRBJ1-1|.|TRBV5-1|.
TGCGCCAGCAGAATGGGCACGAACACTGAAGCTTTCTTT
CASRMGTNTEAFF
>TRBJ2-3|.|TRBV4-1|.
TGCGCCAGCAGCCAAGATGAGGGGTTCACAGATACGCAGTATTTT
CASSQDEGFTDTQYF
>TRBJ2-1|.|TRBV5-7|.
TGTGCCAGCAGCTTGGCTTCAGGGTATGAGCAGTTCTTC
CASSLASGYEQFF
>TRBJ2-7|TRBD2|TRBV28|.
TGTGCCAGCAGTTTATTAGGGACTAGCGGGGCGATTTACGAGCAGTACTTC
CASSLLGTSGAIYEQYF
>TRBJ2-2|.|TRBV28|.
TGTGCCAGCAGTTTAACTACCGACGAAGACAGGCTCCCGGGGACCGGGGAGCTGTTTTTT
CASSLTTDEDRLPGTGELFF
>TRBJ2-3|.|TRBV20-1|many
TGCAGTGCTAGAGAGGAGGGGGGTTTGCCCACAGATACGCAGTATTTT
CSAREEGGLPTDTQYF
>TRBJ2-1|.|TRBV15|.
TGTGCCACCAGCCGGGGGGCCGATGAGCAGTTCTTC
CATSRGADEQFF
>TRBJ1-5|.|TRBV21-1|.
TGTGCCAGCAGCCCCTGTTCAGGGGACGTCAAATCGGTTAGCAATCAGCCCCAGCATTTT
CASSPCSGDVKSVSNQPQHF
>TRBJ2-5|TRBD2|TRBV6-5|.
TGTGCCAGCAGTTACAAGACTAGCGGACAAGAGACCCAGTACTTC
CASSYKTSGQETQYF
>TRBJ2-3|TRBD2|TRBV4-2|.
TGTGCCAGCAGCCAAGGACTAGCGGGGGGTGGCCACGGCACAGATACGCAGTATTTT
CASSQGLAGGGHGTDTQYF
>TRBJ2-1|.|TRBV24-1|few
TGTGCCACCAGTGATGCCTCCGGGACTCCCTACAATGAGCAGTTCTTC
CATSDASGTPYNEQFF
>TRBJ2-1|.|TRBV5-4|.
TGTGCCAGCAGCTTGGAGAAGGGTAGGGATGAGCAGTTCTTC
CASSLEKGRDEQFF
>TRBJ2-7|.|TRBV29-1|.
TGCAGCGTCAGGGGTTTGGCCTACGAGCAGTACTTC
CSVRGLAYEQYF
>TRBJ2-2|TRBD1|TRBV4-3|few
TGCGCCAGCAGCCAAGGGGACAGGGGGTCGGGCACCGGGGAGCTGTTTTTT
CASSQGDRGSGTGELFF
>TRBJ2-7|.|TRBV7-9|.
TGTGCCAGCAGCTTAGCGAGTTGGGGGGACTACGAGCAGTACTTC
CASSLASWGDYEQYF
>TRBJ1-5|TRBD1|TRBV6-1|few
TGTGCCAGCAGTGGGACAGGGGGCGCGGATAGTAATCAGCCCCAGCATTTT
CASSGTGGADSNQPQHF
>TRBJ2-7|.|TRBV11-2|.
TGTGCCAGCAGCCCCTTTCTCTCCTACGAGCAGTACTTC
CASSPFLSYEQYF
>TRBJ1-2|TRBD1|TRBV7-2|.
TGTGCCAGCAGATTGGACAGGGGCGACTATGGCTACACCTTC
CASRLDRGDYGYTF
>TRBJ1-1|.|TRBV24-1|.
TGTGCCACCAGTGACCGCGAGGATCACACTGAAGCTTTCTTT
CATSDREDHTEAFF
>TRBJ2-7|.|TRBV7-2|.
TGTGCCAGCAGCGTGGAGGGACAGTCTGCCTACGAGCAGTACTTC
CASSVEGQSAYEQYF